This is a list of T cell receptor beta chains from one sample in a study of high-grade serous ovarian cancer treatment subgroups. Sequenced by immunoSEQ multiplex PCR; TCRdb stores in-frame clones only, minus some. This sample has roughly 9,000 clones, with about 88% found just once. Sequencing was performed on tumor tissue. The receptors originated from a human donor with high-grade serous ovarian cancer. Both conserved end residues are part of each CDR3. Fields, in order: D gene, V gene, clone size, J gene, CDR3 protein, CDR3 DNA. A D gene is named only where the DNA matches it firmly. Rows may omit the clone size; those that give it use once, few, many or a size class.

d_call: -
v_call: TRBV5-8
clone_size: -
j_call: TRBJ1-3
cdr3_aa: CASSLLMVYSGNTIYF
cdr3_nt: TGTGCCAGCAGCCTCTTAATGGTCTACTCTGGAAACACCATATATTTT

d_call: -
v_call: TRBV4-3
clone_size: -
j_call: TRBJ1-4
cdr3_aa: CASSQVSWEKLFF
cdr3_nt: TGCGCCAGCAGCCAAGTATCGTGGGAAAAACTGTTTTTT

d_call: -
v_call: TRBV7-2
clone_size: few
j_call: TRBJ2-2
cdr3_aa: CASSSNANTGELFF
cdr3_nt: TGTGCCAGCAGCTCGAACGCGAACACCGGGGAGCTGTTTTTT

d_call: -
v_call: TRBV5-4
clone_size: -
j_call: TRBJ1-2
cdr3_aa: CASSTGINGYTF
cdr3_nt: TGTGCCAGCAGCACGGGGATAAATGGCTACACCTTC

d_call: -
v_call: TRBV2
clone_size: -
j_call: TRBJ2-2
cdr3_aa: CASSVGLNTGELFF
cdr3_nt: TGTGCCAGCAGCGTGGGACTGAACACCGGGGAGCTGTTTTTT

d_call: TRBD1
v_call: TRBV4-1
clone_size: -
j_call: TRBJ2-7
cdr3_aa: CASSQGSSGQGNHEQYF
cdr3_nt: TGCGCCAGCAGCCAAGGTAGTTCGGGACAGGGGAACCACGAGCAGTACTTC

d_call: TRBD1
v_call: TRBV19
clone_size: -
j_call: TRBJ2-6
cdr3_aa: CASSTPSWGQGISGANVLTF
cdr3_nt: TGTGCCAGTAGTACACCCTCCTGGGGACAGGGGATCTCTGGGGCCAACGTCCTGACTTTC

d_call: TRBD1
v_call: TRBV4-1
clone_size: -
j_call: TRBJ2-7
cdr3_aa: CASSQEWTGSGYEQYF
cdr3_nt: TGCGCCAGCAGCCAAGAGTGGACAGGCTCGGGGTACGAGCAGTACTTC

d_call: TRBD1
v_call: TRBV15
clone_size: -
j_call: TRBJ1-4
cdr3_aa: CATSPRTGTSEKLFF
cdr3_nt: TGTGCCACCAGCCCGCGGACAGGGACGAGTGAAAAACTGTTTTTT

d_call: -
v_call: TRBV25-1
clone_size: -
j_call: TRBJ2-1
cdr3_aa: CASSEDRFPSNEQFF
cdr3_nt: TGTGCCAGCAGCGAAGACAGATTCCCCTCCAATGAGCAGTTCTTC

d_call: -
v_call: TRBV6-5
clone_size: -
j_call: TRBJ1-5
cdr3_aa: CASSRKVGGNQPQHF
cdr3_nt: TGTGCCAGCAGTCGAAAGGTCGGTGGCAATCAGCCCCAGCATTTT

d_call: -
v_call: TRBV14
clone_size: -
j_call: TRBJ2-2
cdr3_aa: CASSQELGSTGELFF
cdr3_nt: TGTGCCAGCAGCCAAGAATTAGGATCCACCGGGGAGCTGTTTTTT

d_call: -
v_call: TRBV5-1
clone_size: -
j_call: TRBJ2-3
cdr3_aa: CASSTDSTSSTDTQYF
cdr3_nt: TGCGCCAGCAGCACCGACAGCACCTCTAGCACAGATACGCAGTATTTT

d_call: TRBD2
v_call: TRBV30
clone_size: -
j_call: TRBJ2-7
cdr3_aa: CAWSVFSGGYEQYF
cdr3_nt: TGTGCCTGGAGTGTATTTAGCGGGGGCTACGAGCAGTACTTC

d_call: -
v_call: TRBV27
clone_size: -
j_call: TRBJ2-3
cdr3_aa: CASSILSTDTQYF
cdr3_nt: TGTGCCAGCAGTATCCTATCCACAGATACGCAGTATTTT

d_call: TRBD2
v_call: TRBV7-3
clone_size: -
j_call: TRBJ2-1
cdr3_aa: CASSLSPRGSSYNEQFF
cdr3_nt: TGTGCCAGCAGCTTAAGCCCCCGCGGGAGCTCCTACAATGAGCAGTTCTTC

d_call: TRBD1
v_call: TRBV19
clone_size: -
j_call: TRBJ1-2
cdr3_aa: CASSPGTGAGYTF
cdr3_nt: TGTGCCAGTAGTCCCGGGACAGGGGCTGGCTACACCTTC

d_call: TRBD2
v_call: TRBV28
clone_size: -
j_call: TRBJ2-7
cdr3_aa: CASSLGTSGSYEQYF
cdr3_nt: TGTGCCAGCAGTTTAGGGACTAGCGGATCCTACGAGCAGTACTTC

d_call: -
v_call: TRBV7-2
clone_size: -
j_call: TRBJ2-2
cdr3_aa: CASSWRETGELFF
cdr3_nt: TGTGCCAGCAGCTGGCGGGAAACCGGGGAGCTGTTTTTT

d_call: -
v_call: TRBV29-1
clone_size: once
j_call: TRBJ2-7
cdr3_aa: CSVGWGKGYEQYF
cdr3_nt: TGCAGCGTTGGGTGGGGGAAAGGGTACGAGCAGTACTTC

d_call: TRBD2
v_call: TRBV30
clone_size: -
j_call: TRBJ2-7
cdr3_aa: CAWGLAGGGGGQYF
cdr3_nt: TGTGCCTGGGGACTAGCGGGAGGAGGTGGGGGGCAGTACTTC

d_call: -
v_call: TRBV4-3
clone_size: -
j_call: TRBJ1-6
cdr3_aa: CASSLTENNSPLHF
cdr3_nt: TGCGCCAGCAGCCTGACAGAGAATAATTCACCCCTCCACTTT

d_call: -
v_call: TRBV7-9
clone_size: -
j_call: TRBJ2-3
cdr3_aa: CASTAGTGTDTQYF
cdr3_nt: TGTGCCAGCACCGCCGGGACTGGCACAGATACGCAGTATTTT

d_call: -
v_call: TRBV5-1
clone_size: -
j_call: TRBJ1-1
cdr3_aa: CASSLVGGMNTEAFF
cdr3_nt: TGCGCCAGCAGCTTGGTAGGGGGAATGAACACTGAAGCTTTCTTT

d_call: -
v_call: TRBV7-9
clone_size: -
j_call: TRBJ1-2
cdr3_aa: CASRTDAGYGYTF
cdr3_nt: TGTGCCAGCAGGACGGACGCGGGATATGGCTACACCTTC

d_call: -
v_call: TRBV27
clone_size: -
j_call: TRBJ2-3
cdr3_aa: CASTQGGLITDTQYF
cdr3_nt: TGTGCCAGCACCCAGGGGGGACTCATCACAGATACGCAGTATTTT

d_call: -
v_call: TRBV28
clone_size: -
j_call: TRBJ1-4
cdr3_aa: CASSSSSLLYGEKLFF
cdr3_nt: TGTGCCAGCAGTTCATCCTCACTGTTATATGGTGAAAAACTGTTTTTT

d_call: TRBD2
v_call: TRBV6-6
clone_size: -
j_call: TRBJ2-7
cdr3_aa: CASRNRLVETSSEQYF
cdr3_nt: TGTGCCAGCAGAAACCGACTAGTTGAGACTAGCTCCGAGCAGTACTTC

d_call: -
v_call: TRBV28
clone_size: -
j_call: TRBJ1-2
cdr3_aa: CASSLERFPYGYTF
cdr3_nt: TGTGCCAGCAGTTTAGAGCGGTTTCCCTATGGCTACACCTTC

d_call: -
v_call: TRBV7-3
clone_size: -
j_call: TRBJ2-1
cdr3_aa: CASSFGASHEQFF
cdr3_nt: TGTGCCAGCAGCTTCGGGGCGAGCCATGAGCAGTTCTTC

d_call: TRBD1
v_call: TRBV30
clone_size: -
j_call: TRBJ1-2
cdr3_aa: CAWRTSGTGYGYTF
cdr3_nt: TGTGCCTGGAGGACCTCCGGGACAGGTTATGGCTACACCTTC

d_call: -
v_call: TRBV7-6
clone_size: -
j_call: TRBJ2-7
cdr3_aa: CASSLESGYEQYF
cdr3_nt: TGTGCCAGCAGCTTAGAAAGTGGCTACGAGCAGTACTTC

d_call: TRBD1
v_call: TRBV28
clone_size: -
j_call: TRBJ1-4
cdr3_aa: CASTTRGLYEKLFF
cdr3_nt: TGTGCCAGCACGACTAGGGGGCTGTATGAAAAACTGTTTTTT